This T cell receptor (beta chain) was identified during a study of vaccination effects on CD4 cells after COVID-19. The protocol was immunoSEQ multiplex PCR, while the TCRdb copy is restricted to in-frame clones and leaves out a portion. Here the sample spans 30,000 to 45,000 clones, approximately 82% being singletons. About this clone: Its specificity is not known.

Trimming left V 4 bases short and J 9 bases short, with 16 bases between. Looked up from germline, CDR1 is SGDLS and CDR2 is YYNGEE. The CDR3 has 13 amino acids. ViraFEST expansion of antigen-specific CD4+ T cells with viral peptide pools preceded sequencing. Culture proceeded for nine to eleven days, and CD4+ T cells were then isolated. Of the BNT162b2 and mRNA-1273 vaccines, participants received two doses of one or the other. Vaccinated recipients, who were negative for nucleocapsid antibodies, had no history of SARS-CoV-2 infection. Culturing of a few million PBMC per well took place with around 10 IU/ml IL-2 and around 10 ug/ml peptides. Each culture had half its medium swapped for IL-2 medium on days 3 and 7.

The V call is TRBV9, the J call TRBJ1-1; D not resolved. Sequencing was performed on CD4+ T cells from PBMCs cultured with HCoV-NL63 spike peptides, taken after COVID-19 vaccination. This clonotype was obtained from a human donor who received a COVID-19 vaccine. Some clones in this sample may be carry-over from other donors' samples. The CDR3 spells CASSPPVPGKAFF. Written as DNA, the CDR3 is TGTGCCAGCAGCCCCCCGGTCCCGGGGAAAGCTTTCTTT.